This T cell receptor (beta chain) was identified in a study of T cell repertoires in aging, cancer and after chemotherapy. Study findings and constraints: In each cancer cohort, median generation probability increased across chemotherapy, suggesting thymic output rebounded. No conclusions about immunological memory after chemotherapy can be drawn from the repertoire data.

This clonotype was seen a handful of times. Its cognate antigen is unknown. This CDR3 region has 18 residues. CDR1 and CDR2 (germline): KGHSH, LQKENI. V lost 0 bases and J 1 base, leaving 18 bases between the germline ends. Peripheral blood genomic DNA, not sorted cells or RNA, was the template. Rearranged V-D-J TRB sequences were amplified with a mixed TRB-A/B primer pool. MiXCR, run by TCRdb on the multiplex PCR reads, gives a single entry per CDR3 protein. The sample includes about 2,000 distinct CDR3 sequences, roughly a fifth seen only once; the top ten take approximately 5.1%. Sequenced: blood. J is TRBJ2-5 and V is TRBV18; D is perhaps TRBD1 or TRBD2 (5 bases each). The receptor was isolated from a human donor with a solid tumor. CDR3 in amino acids: CASSPPERGSNFQETQYF. The CDR3 region has the DNA TGTGCCAGCTCACCACCGGAGAGGGGATCAAATTTCCAAGAGACCCAGTACTTC.